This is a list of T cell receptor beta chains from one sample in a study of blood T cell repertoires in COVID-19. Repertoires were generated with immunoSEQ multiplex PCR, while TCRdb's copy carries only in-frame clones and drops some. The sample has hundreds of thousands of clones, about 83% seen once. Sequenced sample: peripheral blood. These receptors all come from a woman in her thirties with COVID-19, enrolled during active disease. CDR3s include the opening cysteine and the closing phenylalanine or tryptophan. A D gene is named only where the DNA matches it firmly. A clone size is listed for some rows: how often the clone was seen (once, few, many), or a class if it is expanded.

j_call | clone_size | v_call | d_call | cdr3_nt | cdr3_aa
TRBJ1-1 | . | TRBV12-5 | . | TGTGCTAGTGGTTTGTCCGGAGACACTGAAGCTTTCTTT | CASGLSGDTEAFF
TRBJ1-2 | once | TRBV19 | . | TGTGCCAGTAGTATAGTGTTGAACGGGTTGTACGGCTACACCTTC | CASSIVLNGLYGYTF
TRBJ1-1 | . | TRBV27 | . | TGTGCCAGCAGTTCCCCCAGTAACACTGAAGCTTTCTTT | CASSSPSNTEAFF
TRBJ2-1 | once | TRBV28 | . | TGTGCCACCTTTGACAGCTACAATGAGCAGTTCTTC | CATFDSYNEQFF
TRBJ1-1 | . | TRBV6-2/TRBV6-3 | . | TGTGCCAGCAGTTATCAGTGGAGTAGCGCTGAAGCTTTCTTT | CASSYQWSSAEAFF
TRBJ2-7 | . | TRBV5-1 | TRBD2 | TGCGCCAGCAGCTTAAATCCTAGCGGGAGCTCAGATGAGCAGTACTTC | CASSLNPSGSSDEQYF
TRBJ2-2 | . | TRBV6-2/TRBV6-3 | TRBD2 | TGTGCCAGCAGCCCTACCCTCCCGGGACTAGCGATATCCGCGAACACCGGGGAGCTGTTTTTT | CASSPTLPGLAISANTGELFF
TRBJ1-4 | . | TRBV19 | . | TGTGCCAGTAGTATACTGACAGCTAATGAAAAACTGTTTTTT | CASSILTANEKLFF
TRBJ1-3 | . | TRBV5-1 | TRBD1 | TGCGCCAGCAGCGACTGGACAGGGGCTGGAAACACCATATATTTT | CASSDWTGAGNTIYF
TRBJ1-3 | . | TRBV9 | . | TGTGCCAGCAGCGTAGGGGGGGTGGCTGGAAACACCATATATTTT | CASSVGGVAGNTIYF
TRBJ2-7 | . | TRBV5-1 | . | TGCGCCAGCAGCAGGGATCCGGGATCCCCCAGTTACGAGCAGTACTTC | CASSRDPGSPSYEQYF
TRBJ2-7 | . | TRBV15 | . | TGTGCCACCAGCAGAGATCGGGGCTCCTACGAGCAGTACTTC | CATSRDRGSYEQYF
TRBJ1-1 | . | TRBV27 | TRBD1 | TGTGCCAGCAGTCGTGGACAGGGGGCGGAAGCTTTCTTT | CASSRGQGAEAFF